These 17 T cell receptor beta chains share one sample of origin, sequenced in a study of shared clonotypes between healthy human individuals. Using immunoSEQ multiplex PCR, the repertoire was profiled, and TCRdb retains in-frame clones only, with some absent. The table has approximately 620,000 clones, more than 95% seen once; the top ten hold 0.057%. Sequencing was done on a sample of naive CD4+ T cells sorted from blood. Sample subset: CD45RA+ positively selected. These receptor sequences come from a woman between 25 and 40 years old in good health.

This sequence joins TRBV11-2 and TRBJ2-1; 9 bases align to TRBD1. This CDR3 has 15 residues. CDR1 is SGHAT, CDR2 FQNNGV, per germline. Unmatched junction bases numbered 2, after V lost 5 bases and J lost 0 bases. The CDR3: CASSPGQGSYNEQFF. The CDR3 DNA is TGTGCCAGCAGCCCGGGACAGGGCTCCTACAATGAGCAGTTCTTC. The full variable domain, rest sourced from reference TRBV11-2 and TRBJ2-1, is EAGVAQSPRYKIIEKRQSVAFWCNPISGHATLYWYQQILGQGPKLLIQFQNNGVVDDSQLPKDRFSAERLKGVDSTLKIQPAKLEDSAVYLCASSPGQGSYNEQFFGPGTRLTVL.

The V and J genes are TRBV28 and TRBJ2-5; 7 bases agree with TRBD2. This CDR3 contains 17 residues. Germline values: CDR1 MDHEN, CDR2 SYDVKM. V shed 3 bases and J 5 bases; nucleotides not matched to a gene: 15. CDR3: CASSFYGEGRSRETQYF. CDR3 sequence (DNA): TGTGCCAGCAGTTTCTATGGGGAGGGACGGTCTAGGGAGACCCAGTACTTC.

The rearrangement uses TRBV6-6 and TRBJ2-5; 10 nucleotides match TRBD2. TRBJ2-7 matches the DNA end more closely, so the J call is doubtful. From germline, CDR1 is MNHNY and CDR2 SVGAGI (reference sequence). The CDR3 consists of 14 residues. The CDR3 reads CASSTWTSGYEQYF. In nucleotides, the CDR3 is TGTGCCAGCAGTACATGGACTAGCGGCTACGAGCAGTACTTC.

This rearrangement joins TRBV13 to TRBJ2-1, with 10 bases aligning to TRBD2. The CDR3 spans 15 residues. The germline V gene encodes CDR1 PRHDT and CDR2 FYEKMQ (reference sequence). The ends lost 1 base at V and 8 bases at J; junction bases unmatched: 5. In nucleotides, the CDR3 is TGTGCCAGCAGCTTAGATCCTAGCGGGAGCTATGAGCAGTTCTTC. Translating gives CASSLDPSGSYEQFF.

This clone has only one observation. Distinct nucleotide sequences in the sample also encode this CDR3. The chain employs TRBV28 and TRBJ2-1; the D is unclear. The CDR3 has 11 residues. Germline assignment: CDR1 MDHEN and CDR2 SYDVKM. The ends were cut back, 2 bases at V and 9 bases at J, with 5 bases in the middle. The CDR3 loop reads CASSLAGEQFF. For the CDR3, the DNA is TGTGCCAGCAGTTTAGCCGGTGAGCAGTTCTTC. The full variable domain, its missing parts supplied by reference TRBV28 and TRBJ2-1, is DVKVTQSSRYLVKRTGEKVFLECVQDMDHENMFWYRQDPGLGLRLIYFSYDVKMKEKGDIPEGYSVSREKKERFSLILESASTNQTSMYLCASSLAGEQFFGPGTRLTVL.

On this clone: The junction shows a germline mismatch at one end, possibly a read error. V gene TRBV19 combines with J gene TRBJ1-1, with a weak D call TRBD1 (5 bases). Germline V gives CDR1 LNHDA, CDR2 SQIVND (reference sequence). The length of the CDR3 is 18 residues. CDR3 DNA sequence: TGTGCCAGCAGTAAGAGGCGCCCAGTCGAGGGGAGGGACACTGAAGCTTTCTTT. It is translated as CASSKRRPVEGRDTEAFF.

The chain is built from TRBV4-1 and TRBJ1-2, with a tentative D call TRBD1 (5 bases). Germline lookup yields CDR1 MGHRA and CDR2 YSYEKL. The V end was cut by 0 bases, the J end by 2 bases, with 22 bases between. The length of the CDR3 is 19 residues. The CDR3 nucleotides read TGCGCCAGCAGCCAAGAAGTCGGGCCGGGGCAGGCCCAAAACTATGGCTACACCTTC. It codes for CASSQEVGPGQAQNYGYTF.

Worth noting for this clone: Other DNA sequences in the sample encode the same CDR3. This rearrangement joins TRBV19 to TRBJ2-7, with 14 bases matching TRBD2. V dropped 3 bases and J dropped 3; count of bases not matched to a gene: 1. In germline, CDR1 is LNHDA, CDR2 SQIVND (reference sequence). This CDR3 is 15 amino acids long. The CDR3, as DNA: TGTGCCAGTAGTATCGGACTAGCGGGAGGCTACGAGCAGTACTTC. Encoded protein: CASSIGLAGGYEQYF.

CDR3 in amino acids: CASSLAETYLLSTDTQYF. CDR3 sequence (DNA): TGTGCCAGCAGTTTGGCGGAAACCTATCTTCTAAGCACAGATACGCAGTATTTT. The rearrangement uses TRBV28 and TRBJ2-3, with D unresolved. The CDR3 covers 18 residues. V lost 3 bases, J lost 0 bases, and 19 bases lay in between. CDR1 MDHEN and CDR2 SYDVKM come from the germline V gene. The full variable domain, completed using reference TRBV28 and TRBJ2-3, is DVKVTQSSRYLVKRTGEKVFLECVQDMDHENMFWYRQDPGLGLRLIYFSYDVKMKEKGDIPEGYSVSREKKERFSLILESASTNQTSMYLCASSLAETYLLSTDTQYFGPGTRLTVL.

This chain uses TRBV13 with TRBJ2-1; D remains ambiguous. V lost 0 bases, J lost 3 bases, and 15 bases lay in between. Germline V gene data show CDR1 as PRHDT and CDR2 as FYEKMQ (reference sequence). This CDR3 is built from 17 residues. CDR3 residues: CASSLGGSIHFYNEQFF. CDR3 DNA sequence: TGTGCCAGCAGCTTAGGGGGTAGTATCCATTTCTACAATGAGCAGTTCTTC.

This chain connects TRBV2 to TRBJ2-7; 11 bases agree with TRBD1. The CDR3 runs to 15 residues. The J segment lost 5 bases and the V segment lost 6 bases, leaving 9 bases of the junction unmatched. In germline, CDR1 is SNHLY, CDR2 FYNNEI. The CDR3 coding sequence is TGTGCCAGCAGCTTCCAGGGACAGGGGGTGGACGAGCAGTACTTC. Translating gives CASSFQGQGVDEQYF.

The rearrangement links TRBV6-5 to TRBJ2-3; D call uncertain. Germline V lookup: CDR1 MNHEY, CDR2 SVGAGI. This CDR3 has 15 amino acids. The V end lost 0 bases, the J end lost 2 bases, and 9 bases lay between the germline ends. For the CDR3, the DNA is TGTGCCAGCAGTTACTCGTCCGGGTACACAGATACGCAGTATTTT. This gives the protein CASSYSSGYTDTQYF.

The chain uses TRBV5-1 and TRBJ2-2, with 8 bases that match TRBD2. The germline gives CDR1 SGHRS, CDR2 YFSETQ. After removal of 0 bases from V and 6 bases from J, the junction contained 4 bases not matched to a gene. This CDR3 region has 15 residues. CDR3 in DNA: TGCGCCAGCAGCTTGGAGCGGGAGAAGCCCGGGGAGCTGTTTTTT. It yields the protein CASSLEREKPGELFF.

In DNA, the CDR3 is TGTGCCAGCAGCGTCGGTTCCTGGACAGCCGGGGGGCAGTTCTTC. Its protein is CASSVGSWTAGGQFF. This chain joins TRBV2 and TRBJ2-1; possibly TRBD1 or TRBD2 for D (6 bases each). Germline lookup yields CDR1 SNHLY and CDR2 FYNNEI. V was cut by 6 bases and J by 12 bases, with 24 bases left in between. The CDR3 contains 15 residues.

The sample holds one count of this clone. This chain uses TRBV7-3 with TRBJ2-1, with 8 positions matching TRBD1. CDR1 and CDR2 (germline): SGHTA, FQGTGA. There are 16 residues in the CDR3. V gave up 2 bases and J gave up 9 bases; unmatched junction bases: 12. The CDR3 is CASSLGRSAGGGEQFF. In nucleotides, the CDR3 is TGTGCCAGCAGCTTAGGTAGGAGTGCAGGGGGCGGTGAGCAGTTCTTC. The full variable domain, its missing parts supplied by reference TRBV7-3 and TRBJ2-1, is GAGVSQTPSNKVTEKGKYVELRCDPISGHTALYWYRQSLGQGPEFLIYFQGTGAADDSGLPNDRFFAVRPEGSVSTLKIQRTERGDSAVYLCASSLGRSAGGGEQFFGPGTRLTVL.

This chain uses TRBV21-1 with TRBJ2-1; the table's D call of TRBD2 was not tested on the DNA. TRBV21-1 is reported as a pseudogene. This CDR3 comprises 14 residues. The chain's CDR3 is CASNGGPLGNEQFF. CDR3 bases: TGTGCCAGCAACGGAGGTCCTCTAGGCAATGAGCAGTTCTTC.

The J gene is TRBJ2-7, the V gene TRBV18, with 8 positions matching TRBD2. CDR1 KGHSH and CDR2 LQKENI come from the germline V gene. This CDR3 is built from 14 residues. V shed 3 bases and J 3 bases; nucleotides not matched to a gene: 4. In DNA, the CDR3 is TGTGCCAGCTCACCTCCGGGACTAGGCTACGAGCAGTACTTC. Protein: CASSPPGLGYEQYF.